A selection of T cell receptor beta chains follows, all from one sample in a study of shared clonotypes between healthy human individuals. Some clones are missing from TCRdb's copy, which holds only in-frame ones; the method was immunoSEQ multiplex PCR. The sample has a few million clones, roughly 93% seen once. The sample was naive CD8+ T cells from PBMCs. Receptors originate from a man aged 18 to 30 in good health. Some clones in this sample may be carry-over from other donors' samples. The CDR3 runs from the conserved cysteine through the conserved F or W. A D gene is named only where the DNA matches it firmly. Not all rows give a size; the values are once, few, many and, for expanded clones, a class.

V,J,D,size,CDR3,DNA
TRBV28,TRBJ1-5,-,few,CASSSAFSNQPQHF,TGTGCCAGCAGTTCGGCATTCAGCAATCAGCCCCAGCATTTT
TRBV27,TRBJ1-2,-,-,CASSALGGGGFYGYTF,TGTGCCAGCAGTGCCCTTGGGGGCGGGGGGTTCTATGGCTACACCTTC
TRBV9,TRBJ2-5,TRBD2,-,CASSSTGEGETQYF,TGTGCCAGCTCCTCTACCGGGGAGGGAGAGACCCAGTACTTC
TRBV5-4,TRBJ1-1,-,-,CASSLIQNTEAFF,TGTGCCAGCAGCCTTATACAGAACACTGAAGCTTTCTTT
TRBV4-3,TRBJ2-7,TRBD1,-,CASSQDWPGGVYEQYF,TGCGCCAGCAGCCAAGATTGGCCAGGGGGCGTCTACGAGCAGTACTTC
TRBV4-3,TRBJ2-3,-,-,CASSQGPGVADTQYF,TGCGCCAGCAGCCAAGGTCCAGGGGTGGCCGATACGCAGTATTTT
TRBV7-9,TRBJ2-7,-,-,CASSHTSNEQYF,TGTGCCAGCAGCCACACTAGTAACGAGCAGTACTTC
TRBV27,TRBJ2-1,TRBD1,-,CASSPETGSSYNEQFF,TGTGCCAGCAGTCCCGAGACAGGGAGCTCCTACAATGAGCAGTTCTTC
TRBV7-8,TRBJ2-2,TRBD2,-,CASSLQPSAGAGELFF,TGTGCCAGCAGCTTACAACCCTCAGCGGGAGCCGGGGAGCTGTTTTTT
TRBV5-1,TRBJ2-2,TRBD1,-,CASSPGQGAPLVTGELFF,TGCGCCAGCAGCCCGGGACAGGGGGCCCCCCTAGTCACCGGGGAGCTGTTTTTT
TRBV10-1,TRBJ1-2,TRBD1,-,CASNGDRGGGYTF,TGCGCCAGCAACGGAGACAGGGGGGGAGGCTACACCTTC
TRBV27,TRBJ2-3,-,-,CASSLHGGIRMDTQYF,TGTGCCAGCAGTCTCCACGGGGGCATCAGGATGGATACGCAGTATTTT
TRBV28,TRBJ2-7,-,-,CASSSPAEREMSEQYF,TGTGCCAGCAGTTCTCCCGCGGAGCGCGAAATGTCCGAGCAGTACTTC
TRBV7-9,TRBJ1-2,-,-,CASRGPPSDYGYTF,TGTGCCAGCCGAGGGCCACCAAGCGACTATGGCTACACCTTC
TRBV10-3,TRBJ1-1,-,-,CAISQGEPSEAFF,TGTGCCATCAGTCAAGGGGAACCCTCTGAAGCTTTCTTT
TRBV11-2,TRBJ2-3,-,-,CASARGGYTDTQYF,TGTGCCAGCGCGAGGGGGGGGTACACAGATACGCAGTATTTT
TRBV4-3,TRBJ2-1,TRBD1,-,CASSRGQGALNEQFF,TGCGCCAGCAGCCGCGGACAGGGGGCCCTCAATGAGCAGTTCTTC
TRBV9,TRBJ1-4,-,-,CASSVEPGATNEKLFF,TGTGCCAGCAGCGTAGAACCGGGCGCAACTAATGAAAAACTGTTTTTT
TRBV5-5,TRBJ2-4,-,-,CASSAYRGLKNIQYF,TGTGCCAGCAGCGCCTACCGGGGCCTAAAAAACATTCAGTACTTC
TRBV20-1,TRBJ2-7,-,once,CSARESGEQYF,TGCAGTGCTAGAGAATCGGGCGAGCAGTACTTC
TRBV28,TRBJ2-3,-,-,CASSLYGLLDTQYF,TGTGCCAGCAGTTTATACGGACTTCTGGATACGCAGTATTTT
TRBV27,TRBJ1-2,-,-,CASSPQGTLYGYTF,TGTGCCAGCAGCCCCCAGGGGACCCTGTATGGCTACACCTTC
TRBV7-9,TRBJ2-7,TRBD2,-,CASSSWTSGTGEQYF,TGTGCCAGCAGCTCGTGGACTAGCGGGACGGGTGAGCAGTACTTC
TRBV28,TRBJ2-1,-,-,CASSPRVGGGNEQFF,TGTGCCAGCAGTCCTCGGGTAGGGGGAGGCAATGAGCAGTTCTTC
TRBV11-2,TRBJ1-3,-,-,CASSLFGSGNTIYF,TGTGCCAGCAGCTTATTTGGCTCTGGAAACACCATATATTTT
TRBV19,TRBJ2-7,TRBD1,-,CASSIGRTGGYEQYF,TGTGCCAGTAGTATTGGGAGGACAGGGGGCTACGAGCAGTACTTC
TRBV7-9,TRBJ2-7,-,-,CASSGRVEGPYEQYF,TGTGCCAGCAGCGGCAGGGTAGAGGGCCCCTACGAGCAGTACTTC
TRBV13,TRBJ1-1,-,-,CASSALGGSEAFF,TGTGCCAGCAGCGCCTTAGGGGGGTCTGAAGCTTTCTTT
TRBV9,TRBJ2-7,-,-,CASSAPLGGPQMGEQYF,TGTGCCAGCAGCGCACCCCTCGGGGGCCCCCAGATGGGAGAGCAGTACTTC
TRBV7-9,TRBJ2-1,-,-,CASAGEEVYNEQFF,TGTGCCAGCGCCGGGGAGGAGGTCTACAATGAGCAGTTCTTC
TRBV5-1,TRBJ2-7,-,-,CASSPVGVSSYEQYF,TGCGCCAGCAGCCCGGTCGGGGTAAGCTCCTACGAGCAGTACTTC
TRBV6-6,TRBJ2-7,-,-,CASSPPSSYEQYF,TGTGCCAGCAGTCCGCCGAGCTCCTACGAGCAGTACTTC
TRBV4-1,TRBJ2-7,-,-,CASSWGASGYEQYF,TGCGCCAGCAGCTGGGGGGCTAGCGGTTACGAGCAGTACTTC
TRBV29-1,TRBJ1-2,TRBD1,-,CSVDPGQGGYTF,TGCAGCGTTGACCCGGGACAGGGGGGCTACACCTTC
TRBV27,TRBJ1-1,-,-,CASSLSPGVVTEAFF,TGTGCCAGCAGTTTATCCCCAGGGGTGGTCACTGAAGCTTTCTTT
TRBV21-1,TRBJ1-5,-,-,CASSKVTGAYSNQPQHF,TGTGCCAGCAGCAAAGTTACGGGGGCCTATAGCAATCAGCCCCAGCATTTT
TRBV9,TRBJ1-5,-,-,CASSLGRGSNQPQHF,TGTGCCAGCAGCCTAGGGAGGGGAAGCAATCAGCCCCAGCATTTT
TRBV27,TRBJ2-2,-,-,CASSWRRVPGELFF,TGTGCCAGCAGTTGGCGCAGGGTCCCCGGGGAGCTGTTTTTT
TRBV11-2,TRBJ2-4,-,-,CASSSRDGGENIQYF,TGTGCCAGCAGCTCCCGGGACGGTGGGGAAAACATTCAGTACTTC
TRBV27,TRBJ2-4,-,-,CASSPVWGIQYF,TGTGCCAGCAGTCCGGTTTGGGGCATTCAGTACTTC
TRBV28,TRBJ1-5,TRBD1,-,CASSSGDRVLRDSNQPQHF,TGTGCCAGCAGTTCGGGGGACAGGGTATTAAGGGATAGCAATCAGCCCCAGCATTTT
TRBV6-5,TRBJ1-1,TRBD1,-,CASSFGSGQVEAFF,TGTGCCAGCAGTTTTGGAAGCGGACAGGTGGAAGCTTTCTTT
TRBV9,TRBJ1-1,-,-,CASSVAVGGRDTEAFF,TGTGCCAGCAGCGTAGCAGTCGGAGGTAGGGACACTGAAGCTTTCTTT
TRBV18,TRBJ1-4,TRBD1,-,CASSPGTGAEKLFF,TGTGCCAGCTCACCAGGGACAGGGGCTGAAAAACTGTTTTTT
TRBV7-9,TRBJ1-5,-,-,CASSLEAQPQHF,TGTGCCAGCAGCTTAGAGGCCCAGCCCCAGCATTTT
TRBV7-9,TRBJ1-4,-,-,CASSLVGTNEKLFF,TGTGCCAGCAGCTTAGTCGGCACTAATGAAAAACTGTTTTTT
TRBV11-2,TRBJ2-1,TRBD1,few,CASSWDRGYNEQFF,TGTGCCAGCAGCTGGGACAGGGGGTACAATGAGCAGTTCTTC
TRBV6-1,TRBJ2-7,TRBD2,-,CASKDGLAGDEQYF,TGTGCCAGCAAAGACGGACTAGCGGGAGACGAGCAGTACTTC
TRBV5-8,TRBJ2-5,-,-,CASSLAERESETQYF,TGTGCCAGCAGCTTGGCCGAGAGGGAATCGGAGACCCAGTACTTC
TRBV7-9,TRBJ2-7,TRBD1,once,CASSLASGADRGLYEQYF,TGTGCCAGCAGCTTAGCGTCGGGGGCAGACAGGGGGCTCTACGAGCAGTACTTC
TRBV19,TRBJ1-5,-,-,CASTTDPYNQPQHF,TGTGCCAGTACGACAGACCCTTACAATCAGCCCCAGCATTTT
TRBV7-3,TRBJ2-1,-,-,CASSLTTSSADEQFF,TGTGCCAGCAGCTTAACTACGTCCAGCGCCGATGAGCAGTTCTTC
TRBV29-1,TRBJ2-1,TRBD2,-,CSVVGGRAWYEQFF,TGCAGCGTTGTAGGCGGGAGGGCCTGGTATGAGCAGTTCTTC